The next 27 T cell receptor beta chains were all read from a single sample in a study of blood T cell repertoires in COVID-19. The repertoire was sequenced with immunoSEQ multiplex PCR; TCRdb's copy has only in-frame clones and lacks some. The repertoire holds hundreds of thousands of clones, with approximately 82% as singletons. The source material was peripheral blood. These receptors were obtained from a woman of 80 years or more with acute or convalescent COVID-19.

The chain has TRBV7-9 and TRBJ2-1; possible D gene TRBD2, 6 bases. CDR1 and CDR2 (germline): SEHNR, FQNEAQ (reference sequence). Trimming shortened V by 1 base and J by 6 bases, and 7 bases separated the two germline ends. This CDR3 has 13 amino acids. This chain's CDR3 is CASSLGGVNEQFF. The CDR3 nucleotides are TGTGCCAGCAGCTTAGGCGGGGTCAATGAGCAGTTCTTC.

This clone was seen only once. V gene TRBV4-3 combines with J gene TRBJ2-3; 7 nucleotides line up with TRBD2. The germline CDR1 and CDR2 sequences are LGHNA and YSLEER. CDR3 length equals 17 residues. The V gene end was trimmed by 0 bases and the J gene end by 3 bases; junction bases not matched to a gene: 9. The chain's CDR3 is CASSQDPPGTTTDTQYF. The DNA of the CDR3 is TGCGCCAGCAGCCAAGATCCTCCCGGGACTACTACAGATACGCAGTATTTT.

V is TRBV7-9 and J is TRBJ2-1; 14 bases map to TRBD2. Germline V CDR1 and CDR2: SEHNR, FQNEAQ (reference sequence). This CDR3 is 15 amino acids long. The junction had 9 bases not matched to a gene; V was cut back by 9 bases and J by 8 bases. Written as DNA, the CDR3 is TGTGCCAGACTTCACGGGACTAGCGGGAGCTATGAGCAGTTCTTC. Its protein is CARLHGTSGSYEQFF.

CDR3 DNA sequence: TGTGCCAGCAGGCCTCGCGGGGGGCGGAGCACAGATACGCAGTATTTT. It codes for CASRPRGGRSTDTQYF. J is TRBJ2-3 and V is TRBV6-6; 8 bases match TRBD2. V dropped 6 bases and J dropped 0; count of bases not matched to a gene: 8. The length of the CDR3 is 16 residues. The V gene's germline CDR1 is MNHNY and CDR2 SVGAGI (reference sequence).

The CDR3 coding sequence is TGTGCCAGCAGGGCCGACTATGGCTACACCTTC. Encoded protein: CASRADYGYTF. The chain employs TRBV2 and TRBJ1-2, with D hard to call. This CDR3 spans 11 amino acids. Germline CDR1 and CDR2: SNHLY and FYNNEI. V was pared by 6 bases and J by 3 bases, with 5 bases between.

The V and J genes are TRBV7-9 and TRBJ1-2; 12 bases align to TRBD1. The CDR3 consists of 19 residues. The J segment lost 5 bases and the V segment lost 5 bases, leaving 18 bases of the junction unmatched. CDR1 is SEHNR, CDR2 FQNEAQ, per germline (reference sequence). CDR3 amino acids: CASSPVWGQGASYFYGYTF. CDR3 bases: TGTGCCAGCAGCCCCGTTTGGGGACAGGGGGCCTCGTATTTTTATGGCTACACCTTC.

This clone was seen only once. The CDR3: CASSESRTGGNTEAFF. In DNA, the CDR3 is TGCGCCAGCAGTGAGTCGCGGACAGGGGGGAACACTGAAGCTTTCTTT. V and J are TRBV10-2 and TRBJ1-1; 10 bases are shared with TRBD1. Germline-derived CDR1 and CDR2 are WSHSY and SAAADI. The CDR3 length is 16 residues. The V and J ends lost 0 bases and 1 base, in that order; junction bases with no gene match: 2.

The chain has TRBV7-2 and TRBJ2-2; D is ambiguous. CDR3 length: 11 amino acids. V was trimmed by 5 bases and J by 11 bases, leaving 9 bases between them. CDR1 is SGHTA and CDR2 is FQGNSA in the germline V gene. The CDR3: CASSLLGELFF. The CDR3 DNA sequence: TGTGCCAGCAGCCTACTCGGTGAGCTGTTTTTT.

The chain is built from TRBV5-5 and TRBJ1-6; maybe TRBD1 (5 bases). Germline-derived CDR1 and CDR2 are SGHKS and YYEKEE (reference sequence). Trimming stripped 1 base from V and 7 bases from J, with 12 bases between. The CDR3 sequence is 15 residues long. CDR3 loop: CASSLPGQGNSPLHF. CDR3 DNA sequence: TGTGCCAGCAGCTTGCCCGGCCAGGGAAATTCACCCCTCCACTTT. Using reference TRBV5-5 and TRBJ1-6 for the parts outside the CDR3, the full variable domain is DAGVTQSPTHLIKTRGQQVTLRCSPISGHKSVSWYQQVLGQGPQFIFQYYEKEERGRGNFPDRFSARQFPNYSSELNVNALLLGDSALYLCASSLPGQGNSPLHFGNGTRLTVT.

The genes are TRBV5-1 and TRBJ1-5; D is possibly TRBD1 (5 bases). The germline V gene encodes CDR1 SGHRS and CDR2 YFSETQ. The CDR3 spans 13 residues. Trimming removed 4 bases at V and 6 bases at J, with 11 bases between. The CDR3 protein is CASSPGPGQPQHF. The CDR3 coding sequence is TGCGCCAGCAGCCCAGGGCCGGGTCAGCCCCAGCATTTT.

This clone was seen just once. J is TRBJ2-5 and V is TRBV13, with 9 bases aligning to TRBD1. Looked up from germline, CDR1 is PRHDT and CDR2 is FYEKMQ (reference sequence). This CDR3 contains 15 residues. The trim removed 4 bases at V and 5 bases at J, leaving 8 bases unmatched. CDR3 sequence (DNA): TGTGCCAGCAGCTCACTCCGGGACAGGGCGGAGACCCAGTACTTC. It translates to CASSSLRDRAETQYF. Filled out from reference TRBV13 and TRBJ2-5, the complete variable domain reads AAGVIQSPRHLIKEKRETATLKCYPIPRHDTVYWYQQGPGQDPQFLISFYEKMQSDKGSIPDRFSAQQFSDYHSELNMSSLELGDSALYFCASSSLRDRAETQYFGPGTRLLVL.

The rearrangement links TRBV14 to TRBJ2-1; TRBD2 matches 7 bases. V gave up 0 bases and J gave up 7 bases; unmatched junction bases: 12. The CDR3 has 17 residues. CDR1 SGHDN and CDR2 FVKESK come from the germline V gene. Here the CDR3 reads CASSQDIVAGVDNEQFF. CDR3 coding DNA: TGTGCCAGCAGCCAAGACATAGTGGCGGGAGTGGATAATGAGCAGTTCTTC.

This clone came up once. The gene calls are TRBV20-1 and TRBJ2-1; 9 bases line up with TRBD2. The V gene end was trimmed by 3 bases and the J gene end by 1 base; junction bases not matched to a gene: 4. Germline-derived CDR1 and CDR2 are DFQATT and SNEGSKA (reference sequence). The CDR3 is made up of 15 amino acids. The CDR3 nucleotides are TGCAGTGCTAGTGTGCTAGCGGGGTCCTACAATGAGCAGTTCTTC. It codes for CSASVLAGSYNEQFF.

The rearrangement links TRBV7-9 to TRBJ2-1, with TRBD2 identical over 13 bases. CDR1 and CDR2 (germline): SEHNR, FQNEAQ (reference sequence). Trimming took 5 bases from V and 9 from J; bases not matched to a gene: 7. This CDR3 has 15 amino acids. The CDR3 sequence: CASSPWTSGSGEQFF. The CDR3 DNA follows: TGTGCCAGCAGCCCTTGGACTAGCGGGAGTGGTGAGCAGTTCTTC.

The V gene is TRBV7-2, the J gene TRBJ1-1; D is perhaps TRBD1 (6 bases). The CDR3 totals 15 residues. CDR1 and CDR2 (germline): SGHTA, FQGNSA. Trimming pared 5 bases from V and 3 bases from J, leaving 16 bases between. The CDR3 spells CASSPYRAGDTEAFF. The CDR3 DNA follows: TGTGCCAGCAGCCCATACAGGGCGGGGGACACTGAAGCTTTCTTT.

This clone was recorded a few times. V gene TRBV14 combines with J gene TRBJ2-3; 9 positions match TRBD2. Germline CDR1 reads SGHDN; CDR2 reads FVKESK. The CDR3 has 16 amino acids. V trimming: 2 bases; J trimming: 0 bases; junction bases outside the gene matches: 3. DNA of the CDR3: TGTGCCAGCAGCCAACTAGCGGGGTCTAGCACAGATACGCAGTATTTT. It codes for CASSQLAGSSTDTQYF.

V gene TRBV2 combines with J gene TRBJ2-3; D gene unclear. Germline V gene sequence: CDR1 SNHLY, CDR2 FYNNEI. Trimming removed 6 bases at V and 1 base at J, with 26 bases between. This CDR3 contains 19 residues. CDR3 coding DNA: TGTGCCAGCAGCGTGAACCTTAGCCTACGACTTTCTCGCACAGATACGCAGTATTTT. The encoded protein is CASSVNLSLRLSRTDTQYF.

This chain connects TRBV28 to TRBJ2-3, with 8 bases fitting TRBD2. Looked up from germline, CDR1 is MDHEN and CDR2 is SYDVKM. The V and J ends lost 5 bases and 4 bases, in that order; junction bases with no gene match: 8. The length of the CDR3 is 15 residues. Here the CDR3 reads CASSRAGVYSDTQYF. The CDR3 DNA sequence: TGTGCCAGCAGTCGAGCGGGGGTTTACTCAGATACGCAGTATTTT. The variable domain in full, completed from reference TRBV28 and TRBJ2-3, reads DVKVTQSSRYLVKRTGEKVFLECVQDMDHENMFWYRQDPGLGLRLIYFSYDVKMKEKGDIPEGYSVSREKKERFSLILESASTNQTSMYLCASSRAGVYSDTQYFGPGTRLTVL.

This chain's CDR3 is CASSYSSGGSTEAFF. CDR3 nucleotides: TGTGCCAGCAGTTACTCGAGTGGAGGGAGTACTGAAGCTTTCTTT. V gene TRBV6-5 combines with J gene TRBJ1-1; D unclear. Germline CDR1 reads MNHEY; CDR2 reads SVGAGI. Trimming cost V 0 bases and J 5 bases, with 13 bases left between them. The CDR3 loop spans 15 amino acids.

The chain recombines TRBV18 with TRBJ2-7, with D possibly matching TRBD1 (6 bases). V lost 4 bases and J lost 7, with 17 bases in between. The CDR3 runs 14 residues. Per the germline V gene, CDR1 is KGHSH and CDR2 is LQKENI. This chain's CDR3 is CASSQIDRSLEQYF. DNA of the CDR3: TGTGCCAGCTCACAGATAGACAGGTCCCTGGAGCAGTACTTC.

The chain combines TRBV3-1 (or the pseudogene TRBV3-2) with TRBJ1-1; 8 bases fit TRBD1. Germline V lookup: CDR1 LGHDT, CDR2 YNNKEL (reference sequence). The trim removed 1 base at V and 8 bases at J, leaving 12 bases unmatched. The length of the CDR3 is 16 residues. The CDR3 bases are TGTGCCAGCAGCCAAGGGCCTAGGACAGGGCGGACGGAAGCTTTCTTT. Translated: CASSQGPRTGRTEAFF.

The gene calls are TRBV6-2 or TRBV6-3 and TRBJ2-2; TRBD1 matches at 7 bases. The ends lost 6 bases at V and 0 bases at J; junction bases unmatched: 4. CDR1 and CDR2 (germline): MNHEY, SVGEGT. The CDR3 covers 15 residues. The CDR3 DNA is TGTGCCAGCAGCTCCGGGACAGCGAACACCGGGGAGCTGTTTTTT. The encoded protein is CASSSGTANTGELFF.

This clone was seen a few times. V gene TRBV5-6 combines with J gene TRBJ2-4, with 8 bases fitting TRBD1. The junction had 7 bases not matched to a gene; V was cut back by 4 bases and J by 4 bases. CDR1 is SGHDT, CDR2 YYEEEE, per germline. The CDR3 covers 15 residues. CDR3 sequence reads: CASSTWDRRKNIQYF. CDR3 sequence (DNA): TGTGCCAGCAGCACCTGGGACAGGCGGAAAAACATTCAGTACTTC.

The V call is TRBV7-2, the J call TRBJ2-3, with D tentatively TRBD2 (5 bases). V lost 4 bases and J lost 4, with 15 bases in between. Per the germline V gene, CDR1 is SGHTA and CDR2 is FQGNSA. The CDR3 is 15 residues long. CDR3 bases: TGTGCCAGCAGCTCTTGGGGTGAGGGCCCAGATACGCAGTATTTT. It is translated as CASSSWGEGPDTQYF.

This clone showed up just a few times. This chain connects TRBV7-3 to TRBJ2-1, with D uncertain. Trimming stripped 1 base from V and 6 bases from J, with 10 bases between. The germline gives CDR1 SGHTA, CDR2 FQGTGA. The length of the CDR3 is 14 residues. CDR3 loop: CASSLIASLNEQFF. CDR3 nucleotides: TGTGCCAGCAGCTTAATCGCTAGTCTCAATGAGCAGTTCTTC.

This chain joins TRBV7-2 and TRBJ2-5; 8 bases align to TRBD1. The CDR3 is 15 residues long. The germline gives CDR1 SGHTA, CDR2 FQGNSA. J gave up 4 bases and V 0 bases, and 4 bases lay outside the gene matches. DNA of the CDR3: TGTGCCAGCAGCTTAGCACGGACAGGGAGAGAGACCCAGTACTTC. It translates to CASSLARTGRETQYF.

The J gene is TRBJ2-4, the V gene TRBV4-3; D is ambiguous. There are 22 residues in the CDR3. Trimming shortened V by 4 bases and J by 0 bases, and 31 bases separated the two germline ends. Germline V gives CDR1 LGHNA, CDR2 YSLEER. CDR3 sequence: CASSRTAPDGLGTSLAKNIQYF. CDR3 DNA sequence: TGCGCCAGCAGCCGTACAGCCCCGGATGGGTTGGGCACTTCTCTAGCCAAAAACATTCAGTACTTC.